One and the same sample provided the 10 T cell receptor beta chains below, sequenced in a study of siplizumab effects on memory and regulatory T cells (dated by TCRdb to between 2018 and 2021). Library preparation was by the immunoSEQ multiplex PCR assay. TCRdb obtained this table from immuneACCESS and retained in-frame rearrangements with V and J assigned. These tables miss some clones; where compared with another copy, unresolved V genes account for less than half of the shortfall, and the remainder is unexplained. Present in this sample are tens of thousands of clones, roughly 90% of which were seen just once. The ten largest clones capture over 1.5% of the sample. Sequencing input: Tregs sorted from blood. These receptors came from a human donor in good health.

The J gene is TRBJ1-6, the V gene TRBV5-1; no firm D call. The germline V gene encodes CDR1 SGHRS and CDR2 YFSETQ. Trimming removed 0 bases at V and 0 bases at J, with 7 bases between. The CDR3 has 16 residues. CDR3 loop: CASSLDTSSYNSPLHF. CDR3 nucleotides: TGCGCCAGCAGCTTGGACACGTCCTCCTATAATTCACCCCTCCACTTT. The full variable domain, rest sourced from reference TRBV5-1 and TRBJ1-6, is KAGVTQTPRYLIKTRGQQVTLSCSPISGHRSVSWYQQTPGQGLQFLFEYFSETQRNKGNFPGRFSGRQFSNSRSEMNVSTLELGDSALYLCASSLDTSSYNSPLHFGNGTRLTVT.

The chain links TRBV5-1 to TRBJ1-3; D might be TRBD1 (6 bases). Germline-derived CDR1 and CDR2 are SGHRS and YFSETQ. Trimming left V 4 bases short and J 4 bases short, with 12 bases between. The CDR3 covers 14 residues. This chain's CDR3 is CASSNTGTGNTIYF. The CDR3, as DNA: TGCGCCAGCAGCAACACAGGGACCGGAAACACCATATATTTT.

The chain has TRBV5-1 and TRBJ2-5, with 7 positions matching TRBD1. Germline lookup yields CDR1 SGHRS and CDR2 YFSETQ. The CDR3 is 13 residues long. The V segment lost 3 bases and the J segment 4 bases; nucleotides outside the gene matches: 3. The CDR3 region is CASSSNRGETQYF. The CDR3 nucleotides read TGCGCCAGCAGCTCGAACAGGGGAGAGACCCAGTACTTC. The variable domain in full, with the rest retrieved from reference TRBV5-1 and TRBJ2-5, is KAGVTQTPRYLIKTRGQQVTLSCSPISGHRSVSWYQQTPGQGLQFLFEYFSETQRNKGNFPGRFSGRQFSNSRSEMNVSTLELGDSALYLCASSSNRGETQYFGPGTRLLVL.

V gene TRBV28 combines with J gene TRBJ1-1, with TRBD1 as a possible D gene (6 bases). V lost 6 bases, J lost 1 base, and 21 bases lay in between. Looked up from germline, CDR1 is MDHEN and CDR2 is SYDVKM. The CDR3 is made up of 17 amino acids. CDR3 sequence: CASSPSLGGQGNTEAFF. The CDR3 DNA is TGTGCCAGCAGCCCTTCCTTAGGGGGGCAGGGGAACACTGAAGCTTTCTTT.

The chain combines TRBV7-2 with TRBJ2-5, with 8 bases identical to TRBD2. Germline V lookup: CDR1 SGHTA, CDR2 FQGNSA. V was clipped by 5 bases and J by 2 bases; unmatched bases: 1. This CDR3 spans 13 amino acids. CDR3 bases: TGTGCCAGCAGCCGCGGGGGGCAAGAGACCCAGTACTTC. Its translation: CASSRGGQETQYF. The variable domain in full, completed from reference TRBV7-2 and TRBJ2-5, reads GAGVSQSPSNKVTEKGKDVELRCDPISGHTALYWYRQSLGQGLEFLIYFQGNSAPDKSGLPSDRFSAERTGGSVSTLTIQRTQQEDSAVYLCASSRGGQETQYFGPGTRLLVL.

V gene TRBV9 combines with J gene TRBJ2-3, with TRBD2 identical over 9 bases. The CDR3 contains 17 residues. Looked up from germline, CDR1 is SGDLS and CDR2 is YYNGEE. Losses at the gene ends were 3 bases for V and 6 bases for J; bases not matched to a gene: 14. The CDR3 bases are TGTGCCAGCAGCGACTCCGGGACTAGCTATCGGTCCGATACGCAGTATTTT. It is translated as CASSDSGTSYRSDTQYF.

The V call is TRBV19, the J call TRBJ1-3; D ambiguous. Per germline, CDR1 LNHDA and CDR2 SQIVND (reference sequence). This CDR3 has 16 amino acids. With 0 bases removed from V and 0 bases from J, the gap between germline ends came to 9 bases. The CDR3 nucleotides read TGTGCCAGTAGTATAGAGAGATCGAGCTCTGGAAACACCATATATTTT. This sequence encodes CASSIERSSSGNTIYF.

The rearrangement joins TRBV6-6 to TRBJ1-4; no firm D call. V lost 7 bases, J lost 8 bases, and 14 bases lay in between. The CDR3 consists of 13 residues. CDR1 and CDR2 from the germline V gene are MNHNY and SVGAGI (reference sequence). In nucleotides, the CDR3 is TGTGCCAGCAACAAACGACCGGGGGAAAAACTGTTTTTT. Its translation: CASNKRPGEKLFF.

This chain joins TRBV19 and TRBJ1-5; 7 positions match TRBD1. The germline V gene encodes CDR1 LNHDA and CDR2 SQIVND (reference sequence). V dropped 0 bases and J dropped 7; count of bases not matched to a gene: 6. This CDR3 has 15 amino acids. The CDR3 is CASSIDLNRGQPQHF. The CDR3 DNA sequence: TGTGCCAGTAGTATAGATCTGAACAGGGGCCAGCCCCAGCATTTT.

The chain is built from TRBV6-6 and TRBJ1-3; D not resolved. Between the trimmed V and J ends, which lost 2 bases and 0 bases, there was a span of 5 bases. This CDR3 spans 14 amino acids. Germline CDR1 is MNHNY and CDR2 is SVGAGI (reference sequence). The CDR3 is CASSYVPSGNTIYF. The CDR3, as DNA: TGTGCCAGCAGTTACGTACCCTCTGGAAACACCATATATTTT.